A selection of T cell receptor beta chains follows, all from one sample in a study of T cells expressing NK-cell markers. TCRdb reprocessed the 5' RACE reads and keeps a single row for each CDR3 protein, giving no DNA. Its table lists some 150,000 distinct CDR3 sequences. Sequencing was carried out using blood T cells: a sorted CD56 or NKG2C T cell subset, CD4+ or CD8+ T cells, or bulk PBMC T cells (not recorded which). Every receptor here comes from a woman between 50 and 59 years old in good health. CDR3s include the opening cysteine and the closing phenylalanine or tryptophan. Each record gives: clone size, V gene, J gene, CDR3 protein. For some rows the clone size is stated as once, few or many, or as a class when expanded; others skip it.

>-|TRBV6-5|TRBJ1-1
CASSYSSTGLNTEAFF
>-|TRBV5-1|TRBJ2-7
CASSFTSSYEQYF
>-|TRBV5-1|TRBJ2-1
CASSLASGRLDEQFF
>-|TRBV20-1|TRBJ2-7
CSAEESGGRIEQYF
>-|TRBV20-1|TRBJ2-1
CSAPVGTYYNEQFF
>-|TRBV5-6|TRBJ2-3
CASSLGQGADTQYF
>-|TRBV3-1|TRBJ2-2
CASSQDWRSGNTGELFF
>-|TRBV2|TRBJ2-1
CASQGLDLAGGSNEQFF
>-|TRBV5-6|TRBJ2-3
CASSPDLTDTQYF
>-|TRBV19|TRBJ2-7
CASSPGLDFYEQYF
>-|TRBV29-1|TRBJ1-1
CSVLDRAAEAFF
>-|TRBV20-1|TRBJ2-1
CSARDVEEWAHNEQFF
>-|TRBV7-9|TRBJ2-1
CASSLVRNEQFF
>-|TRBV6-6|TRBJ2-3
CASSATLHDTQYF
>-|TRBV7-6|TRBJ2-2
CASSLGAEGGELFF
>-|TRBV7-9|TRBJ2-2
CASSPRLAGGPQANTGELFF
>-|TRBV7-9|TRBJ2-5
CASSHPGLALETQYF
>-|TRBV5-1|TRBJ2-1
CASSSDYGSSYNEQFF
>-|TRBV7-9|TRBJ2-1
CASLPGLAGVSSYNEQFF
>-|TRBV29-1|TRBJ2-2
CSGIVGDGVGELFF
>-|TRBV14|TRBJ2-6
CASSQESTARSGANVLTF
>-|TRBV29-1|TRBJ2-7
CSVVSGSGTSIYEQYF
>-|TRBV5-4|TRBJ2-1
CASSMDSSYNEQFF
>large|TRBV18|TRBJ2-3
CASSLLNWGSGDTQYF
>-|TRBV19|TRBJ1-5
CASLVTGDSNQPQHF
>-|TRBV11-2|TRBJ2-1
CASSFPLSGRPGDEQFF
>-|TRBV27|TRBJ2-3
CASSPWTVDTQYF